The T cell receptor (beta chain) under discussion was sequenced for a study of blood T cell repertoires in COVID-19. Study-level information: Acute and convalescent COVID-19 specimens originated in the United States, Italy and Spain.

The protocol was immunoSEQ multiplex PCR, while the TCRdb copy is restricted to in-frame clones and leaves out a portion. The sample holds roughly 120,000 clones; 75% to 80% are singletons and the top ten take 16%. The sequence was collected from a woman at least 80 years old with active or convalescent COVID-19. The material sequenced was peripheral blood.

The CDR3 nucleotides are TGTGCCAGCTCACCATCGGTGAACACTGAAGCTTTCTTT. It encodes CASSPSVNTEAFF. The V and J genes are TRBV18 and TRBJ1-1; D uncertain. Trimming shortened V by 2 bases and J by 0 bases, and 4 bases separated the two germline ends. Germline V gene sequence: CDR1 KGHSH, CDR2 LQKENI. This CDR3 is built from 13 residues.